This TCR beta chain was recovered during a study of T cell responses to AZD1222 COVID-19 vaccine listed by TCRdb under 2021. Broadly, across the study: TCR sequencing covered some 250 trial participants: 207 given two doses of AZD1222 and approximately 26 given two doses of MenACWY control vaccine. Trial participants were enrolled by age into subgroups of 18-55, 56-69 and 70-plus years, and about 150, 27 and 61 TCR-sequenced participants, respectively, were included in these subgroups. What the authors observed across the whole study: Participants were mostly white British, with more females than males. The authors suggested clonal diversity may have been underestimated. A significant rise in spike-specific TCR breadth and depth was observed after two AZD1222 doses relative to day 0 and relative to MenACWY recipients. Reportedly, almost half of the unique spike-specific TCRs recognized epitopes lying outside the regions that are mutated in the B.1.351 and B.1.1.7 variants. Conclusions about previously exposed vaccinees are limited because only five or six AZD1222 recipients were SARS-CoV-2 seropositive at baseline. The whole spike protein was spanned by vaccine-associated CD4 TCRs, and dominant responses were seen in regions 160-218 and 743-854. The 56-69-year group was small, and its depth increase did not reach significance, likely because of low power. Because no day 14 peak-response samples were available, the repertoires could be characterized only after the peak T cell response.

Sample time point, as interpreted from the label and publication: baseline before first vaccination. Taken with the paper, the label for treatment or condition translates to: meningococcal conjugate vaccine given as trial control. Vaccinee samples were obtained from the UK trials COV001 and COV002, which included a single-blind randomized controlled phase 2/3 trial of AZD1222 (ChAdOx1 nCoV-19) in healthy adults. Trial participant PBMC samples were collected at day 0 and day 28 after the second dose for TCRbeta chain sequencing. The CDR3 regions of human TCRbeta chains were analyzed by immunosequencing. Under the source paper's analysis protocol: TCRs in the repertoires were matched against a reference library of SARS-CoV-2-specific TCRs that had been generated with the MIRA antigen-specificity platform. Breadth was defined as the fraction of unique TCRs that were SARS-CoV-2-associated, and depth was defined as the fraction of total T cells that were SARS-CoV-2-associated. Using the MIRA data, every spike-specific TCR was mapped to the spike region that the TCR reacted to and assigned to either a CD4 or a CD8 class. Log10-transformed breadth and depth values were compared by one-way ANOVA with Sidak's multiple comparisons tests. In its TCRdb copy, this immuneACCESS table keeps in-frame sequences only and misses some clones. Where compared with another copy, unresolved V genes explain less than half of these, and the others have no known cause. The V and J calls and clone size come from that table; D and trimming were worked out from the DNA. The sample has about 120,000 clones on record, around 85% of them singletons. Roughly 3.8% of the sample belongs to the ten largest clones.

As for this clone: Its antigen remains unidentified. Base qualities are not recorded, but no much larger clone differs from it by a single base.

CDR1 and CDR2 are read off the germline V gene as MNHEY and SVGEGT. V is pared back by 0 bases and J by 3 bases, with 12 bases lying between the germline termini. The CDR3 numbers 15 residues from cysteine through phenylalanine. Just CDR3 DNA is preserved here, 45 bases in frame from base 1. The chain is encoded by TRBV6-2 or TRBV6-3 joined to TRBJ2-7, with a tentative D call of TRBD1 or TRBD2, each matching 5 bases. This clonotype originated in an adult in good health. Material: peripheral blood, obtained on day 0 of MenACWY control vaccination. The CDR3 sequence is CASSYSPGTIYEQYF. Read as DNA, the sequence is TGTGCCAGCAGTTACTCGCCAGGGACGATCTACGAGCAGTACTTC.